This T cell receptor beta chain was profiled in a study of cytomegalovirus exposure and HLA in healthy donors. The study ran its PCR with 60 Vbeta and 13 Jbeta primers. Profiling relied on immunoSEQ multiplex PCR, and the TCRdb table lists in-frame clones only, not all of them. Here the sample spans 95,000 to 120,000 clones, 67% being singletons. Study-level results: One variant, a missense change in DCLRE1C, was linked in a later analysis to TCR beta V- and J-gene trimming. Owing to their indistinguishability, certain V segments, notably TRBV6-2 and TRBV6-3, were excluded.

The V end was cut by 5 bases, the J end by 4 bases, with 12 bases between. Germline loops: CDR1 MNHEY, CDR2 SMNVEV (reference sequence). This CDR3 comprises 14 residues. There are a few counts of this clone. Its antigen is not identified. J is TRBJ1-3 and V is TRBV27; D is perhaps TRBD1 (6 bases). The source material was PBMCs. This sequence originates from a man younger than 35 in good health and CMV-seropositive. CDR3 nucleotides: TGTGCCAGCAGTCCCCGGGACACCGGAAACACCATATATTTT. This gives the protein CASSPRDTGNTIYF.